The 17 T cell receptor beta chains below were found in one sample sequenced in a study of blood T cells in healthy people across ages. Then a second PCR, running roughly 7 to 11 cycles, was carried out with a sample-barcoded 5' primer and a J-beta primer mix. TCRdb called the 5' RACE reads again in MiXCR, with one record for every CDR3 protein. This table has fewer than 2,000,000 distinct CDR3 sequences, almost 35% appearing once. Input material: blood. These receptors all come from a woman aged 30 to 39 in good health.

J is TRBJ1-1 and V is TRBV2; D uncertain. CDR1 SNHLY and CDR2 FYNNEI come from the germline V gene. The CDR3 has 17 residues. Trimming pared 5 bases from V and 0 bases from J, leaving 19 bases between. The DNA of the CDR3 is TGTGCCAGCAGTCGCCTCAGGTCTAAGGATGTGAACACTGAAGCTTTCTTT. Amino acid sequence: CASSRLRSKDVNTEAFF.

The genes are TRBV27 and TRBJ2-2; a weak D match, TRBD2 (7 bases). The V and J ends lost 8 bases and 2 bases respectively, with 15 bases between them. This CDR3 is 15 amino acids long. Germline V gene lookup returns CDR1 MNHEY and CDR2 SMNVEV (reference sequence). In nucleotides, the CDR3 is TGTGCCAGCCGCCCGGGGGGCTACAACACCGGGGAGCTGTTTTTT. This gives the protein CASRPGGYNTGELFF.

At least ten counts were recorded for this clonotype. CDR3 DNA sequence: TGCGCCAGCAGACGGACTAGCGGGGGGGCCCAAAACTACGAGCAGTACTTC. Its protein is CASRRTSGGAQNYEQYF. The V and J genes are TRBV5-1 and TRBJ2-7; 15 nucleotides align to TRBD2. There are 17 residues in the CDR3. In germline, CDR1 is SGHRS, CDR2 YFSETQ. Trimming at V came to 5 bases and at J to 3 bases, leaving 9 bases not matched to a gene. Based on the CDR3 plus reference TRBV5-1 and TRBJ2-7, the full variable domain is KAGVTQTPRYLIKTRGQQVTLSCSPISGHRSVSWYQQTPGQGLQFLFEYFSETQRNKGNFPGRFSGRQFSNSRSEMNVSTLELGDSALYLCASRRTSGGAQNYEQYFGPGTRLTVT.

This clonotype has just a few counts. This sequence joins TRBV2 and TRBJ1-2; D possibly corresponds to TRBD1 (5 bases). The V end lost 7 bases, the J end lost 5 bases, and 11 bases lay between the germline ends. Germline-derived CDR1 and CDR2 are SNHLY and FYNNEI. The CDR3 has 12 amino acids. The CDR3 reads CASTTVGYGYTF. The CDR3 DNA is TGTGCCAGCACGACAGTTGGATATGGCTACACCTTC.

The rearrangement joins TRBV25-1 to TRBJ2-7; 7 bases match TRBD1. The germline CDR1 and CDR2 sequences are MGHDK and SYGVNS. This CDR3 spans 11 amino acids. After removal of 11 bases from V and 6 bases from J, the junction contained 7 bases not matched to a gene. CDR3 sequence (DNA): TGTGCCGTAAACAGGGGTGCCGAGCAGTACTTC. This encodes CAVNRGAEQYF.

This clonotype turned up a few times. The CDR3 reads CASSGRQGVNYGYTF. The CDR3 bases are TGTGCCAGCAGCGGGAGACAGGGAGTAAACTATGGCTACACCTTC. The chain employs TRBV9 and TRBJ1-2; TRBD1 aligns across 7 bases. The CDR3 spans 15 residues. Per germline, CDR1 SGDLS and CDR2 YYNGEE. Trimming at V came to 3 bases and at J to 2 bases, leaving 7 bases not matched to a gene. Together with reference TRBV9 and TRBJ1-2, the CDR3 gives the full variable domain: DSGVTQTPKHLITATGQRVTLRCSPRSGDLSVYWYQQSLDQGLQFLIQYYNGEERAKGNILERFSAQQFPDLHSELNLSSLELGDSALYFCASSGRQGVNYGYTFGSGTRLTVV.

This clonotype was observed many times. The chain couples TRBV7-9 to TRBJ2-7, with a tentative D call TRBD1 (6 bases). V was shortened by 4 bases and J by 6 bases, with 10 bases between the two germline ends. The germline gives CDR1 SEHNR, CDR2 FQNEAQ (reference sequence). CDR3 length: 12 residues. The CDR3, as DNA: TGTGCCAGCAGCTCGTCAGGGGCCGAGCAGTACTTC. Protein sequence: CASSSSGAEQYF.

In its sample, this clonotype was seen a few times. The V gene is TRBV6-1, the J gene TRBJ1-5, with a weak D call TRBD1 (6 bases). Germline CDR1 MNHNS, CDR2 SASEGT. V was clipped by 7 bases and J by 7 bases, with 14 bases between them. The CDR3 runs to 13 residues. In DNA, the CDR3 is TGTGCCAGCACGCGGGACACCTTACAGCCCCAGCATTTT. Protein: CASTRDTLQPQHF.

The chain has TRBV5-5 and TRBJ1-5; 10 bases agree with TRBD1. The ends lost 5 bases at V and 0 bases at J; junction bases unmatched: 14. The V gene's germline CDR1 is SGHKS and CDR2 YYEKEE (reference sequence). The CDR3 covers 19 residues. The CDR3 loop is CASSRQKTGGIISNQPQHF. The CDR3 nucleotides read TGTGCCAGCAGTCGGCAAAAGACAGGGGGCATCATTAGCAATCAGCCCCAGCATTTT. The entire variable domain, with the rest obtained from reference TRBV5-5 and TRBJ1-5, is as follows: DAGVTQSPTHLIKTRGQQVTLRCSPISGHKSVSWYQQVLGQGPQFIFQYYEKEERGRGNFPDRFSARQFPNYSSELNVNALLLGDSALYLCASSRQKTGGIISNQPQHFGDGTRLSIL.

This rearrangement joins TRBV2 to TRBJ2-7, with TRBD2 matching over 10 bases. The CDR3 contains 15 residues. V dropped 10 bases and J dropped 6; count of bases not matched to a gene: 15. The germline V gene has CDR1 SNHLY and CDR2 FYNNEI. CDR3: CATKAGLAGAREQYF. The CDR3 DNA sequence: TGTGCCACCAAGGCGGGGCTAGCGGGAGCGCGCGAGCAGTACTTC.

The CDR3 nucleotides read TGTGCCAGCAGCTTAATCCGGGCGGCTAGCTGGAATTCACCCCTCCACTTT. This translates into CASSLIRAASWNSPLHF. V and J are TRBV7-2 and TRBJ1-6; D remains ambiguous. V was shortened by 2 bases and J by 7 bases, with 18 bases between the two germline ends. Germline loops: CDR1 SGHTA, CDR2 FQGNSA. The CDR3 totals 17 residues.

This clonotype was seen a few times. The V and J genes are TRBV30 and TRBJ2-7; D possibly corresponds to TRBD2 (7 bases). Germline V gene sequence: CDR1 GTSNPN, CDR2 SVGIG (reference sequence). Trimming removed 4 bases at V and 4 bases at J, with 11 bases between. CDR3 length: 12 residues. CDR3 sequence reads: CAWTRGGYEQYF. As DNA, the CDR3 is TGTGCCTGGACTAGGGGGGGGTACGAGCAGTACTTC.

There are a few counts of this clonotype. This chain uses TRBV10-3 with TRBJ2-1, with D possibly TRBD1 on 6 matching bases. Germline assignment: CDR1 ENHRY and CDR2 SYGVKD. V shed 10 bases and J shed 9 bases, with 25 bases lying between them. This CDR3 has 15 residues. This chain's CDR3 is CANALTGKPDGEQFF. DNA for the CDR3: TGTGCCAACGCGCTAACAGGGAAACCGGACGGTGAGCAGTTCTTC.

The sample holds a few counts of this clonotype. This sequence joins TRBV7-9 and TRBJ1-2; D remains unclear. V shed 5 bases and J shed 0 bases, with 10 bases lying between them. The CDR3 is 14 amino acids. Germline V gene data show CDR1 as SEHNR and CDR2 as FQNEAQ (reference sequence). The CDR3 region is CASSAEYPNYGYTF. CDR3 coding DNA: TGTGCCAGCAGCGCAGAGTACCCTAACTATGGCTACACCTTC.

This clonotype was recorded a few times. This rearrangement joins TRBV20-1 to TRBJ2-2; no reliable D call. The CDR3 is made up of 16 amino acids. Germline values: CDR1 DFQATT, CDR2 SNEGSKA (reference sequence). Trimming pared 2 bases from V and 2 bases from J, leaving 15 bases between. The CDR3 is CSARPLGPGNTGELFF. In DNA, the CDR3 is TGCAGTGCTAGACCACTCGGACCCGGTAACACCGGGGAGCTGTTTTTT.

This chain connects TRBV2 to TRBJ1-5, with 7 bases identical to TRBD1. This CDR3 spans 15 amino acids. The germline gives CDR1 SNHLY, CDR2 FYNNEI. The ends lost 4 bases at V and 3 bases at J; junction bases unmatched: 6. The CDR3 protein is CASSGQGQNNQPQHF. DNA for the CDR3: TGTGCCAGCAGTGGTCAGGGACAGAACAATCAGCCCCAGCATTTT.

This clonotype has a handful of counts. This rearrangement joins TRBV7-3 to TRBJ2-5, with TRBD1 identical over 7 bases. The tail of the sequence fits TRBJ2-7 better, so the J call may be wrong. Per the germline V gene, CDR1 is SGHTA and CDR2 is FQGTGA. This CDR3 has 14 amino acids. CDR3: CASSPTDRYGEQYF. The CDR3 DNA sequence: TGTGCCAGCAGCCCTACGGACAGGTATGGCGAGCAGTACTTC.